This T cell receptor beta chain is from a study of T cells in Graves' hyperthyroidism and ophthalmopathy. The wider study: Peripheral blood specimens were obtained at initial diagnosis, prior to any treatment.

V was clipped by 7 bases and J by 2 bases, with 18 bases between them. Germline CDR1 reads SQVTM; CDR2 reads ANQGSEA. This CDR3 region has 14 residues. Concerning this clonotype itself: Its antigen is still unknown.

Diagnostic decisions used clinical symptoms, serum thyroxine and TRAb, thyroid ultrasound and orbital computed tomography. Overall study findings and caveats: Peripheral blood also featured most of the thyroid clonotypes expanded above 0.001. Stable hyperthyroidism and ophthalmopathy were separated using 13 V-J signatures.

The source material, RNA transcripts, was used to amplify TCR beta CDR3 regions. During a first-round RT-PCR of the TCR CDR3, the HTBI primer set was used. MiXCR was run by TCRdb on the multiplex PCR reads, yielding one entry per CDR3 protein. The sample yields about 760,000 distinct CDR3 sequences, just over 35% seen once. The material sequenced was blood. The clonotype originates from a woman aged 40 to 50 with Graves' hyperthyroidism. The chain recombines TRBV29-1 with TRBJ2-7, with D perhaps TRBD1 (6 bases). The chain's CDR3 is CSARPSDRPYEQYF. The CDR3 nucleotides read TGCAGCGCCAGACCCTCGGACAGACCCTACGAGCAGTACTTC.